This TCR beta chain derives from a study of control samples from healthy donors and cancer patients. Clones were read by immunoSEQ multiplex PCR, and TCRdb kept only the in-frame ones, dropping some. The repertoire includes tens of thousands of clones, just over 90% of them detected once, and approximately 1.5% sits in the top ten. The CDR3 sequence is 12 residues long. V shed 5 bases and J shed 10 bases, with 14 bases lying between them. J is TRBJ1-1 and V is TRBV12-3 or TRBV12-4; unclear D gene. The receptor comes from a woman aged 25 to 39 in good health. Material for sequencing was blood. CDR3 sequence (DNA): TGTGCCAGCAGTCCCCGCTTGGGAAGAGCTTTCTTT. Amino acids: CASSPRLGRAFF.